The present TCR beta chain was sequenced within a study of blood T cell repertoires in COVID-19 (dated by TCRdb to the early 2020s). About the investigation overall: Samples covering the acute and convalescent phases of COVID-19 were provided by collaborators in the United States, Italy and Spain. The prospective study material was composed of cDNA or gDNA derived from T cells, B-cell-depleted T cells, or PBMCs. Subjects who had been exposed to COVID-19, were actively infected with it, or had recovered from it provided the deeply sampled blood TCRbeta repertoires that made up the dataset. A freely available public database, intended as a resource for researchers studying the immune response to SARS-CoV-2, is where the repertoires were released. Samples came from the ongoing ImmuneRACE study (first 160 participants) plus 1,254 subjects from 6 global collaborators. Sample metadata almost always included a de-identified subject ID, COVID-19 status, age in years and sex. Where HLA class I and class II types were available, the types were taken from metadata supplied by the sample provider, not from assay-based typing. Study-level results and caveats: The quantity of clinical and demographic metadata differed by source and by participant and was supplied without curation.

The germline V gene yields MNHEY for CDR1 and SVGEGT for CDR2. V lost 5 bases and J lost 2 bases; the stretch between them is 23 bases long. Including the terminal cysteine and phenylalanine, the CDR3 comprises 18 residues. The CDR3 DNA has 54 bases and is translated from base 1. The immunoSEQ Assay, a bias-controlled multiplex PCR, was used to amplify TCRbeta CDR3 regions from genomic DNA. Per the original workflow: The number of nucleated cells in each sample was estimated by amplification of reference gene primers within the assay. To quantify the absolute abundance of each unique TCRbeta CDR3 rearrangement, sequence reads were collapsed and filtered. For each sample, productive Simpson clonality was calculated as the square root of Simpson's diversity index across productive rearrangements. TCRdb holds this immuneACCESS table with in-frame rearrangements only. Some clones are missing; in checked studies, unresolved V genes explain under half, and the rest has no known cause. V and J calls and clone size are as listed in that table; D and trimming were resolved from the DNA. The sample includes some 300,000 clones, with 85% to 90% observed a single time. Over 1% of the sample is in the top ten clones.

A note on this clone: It has no known antigen specificity. No base quality information exists; no much larger clone differs at one position.

Each collaborating institution followed its own protocols to collect whole blood in K2EDTA tubes. For TCRbeta analysis, collaborators shipped samples as frozen whole blood, isolated PBMCs, or DNA extracted from either of those sample types. The receptor comes from a man between 70 and 80 years old with acute or convalescent COVID-19. Sequenced: peripheral blood. Here the chain combines TRBV6-2 or TRBV6-3 and TRBJ2-3; the D region possibly corresponds to TRBD1 (6 bases align). This receptor carries the CDR3 CASSGPRTDRENTDTQYF. The sequence in DNA is TGTGCCAGCAGTGGACCCCGCACGGACAGAGAAAACACAGATACGCAGTATTTT.